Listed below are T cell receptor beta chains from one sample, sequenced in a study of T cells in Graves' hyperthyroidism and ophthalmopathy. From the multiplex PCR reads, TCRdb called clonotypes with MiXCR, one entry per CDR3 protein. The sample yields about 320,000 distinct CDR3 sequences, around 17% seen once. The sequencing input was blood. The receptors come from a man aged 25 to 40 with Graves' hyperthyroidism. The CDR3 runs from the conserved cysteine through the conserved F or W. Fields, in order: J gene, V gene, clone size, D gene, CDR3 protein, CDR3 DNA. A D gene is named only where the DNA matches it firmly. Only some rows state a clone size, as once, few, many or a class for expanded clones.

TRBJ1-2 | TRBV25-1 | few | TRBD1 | CASKALPPRDRLYTF | TGTGCCAGCAAAGCTTTACCGCCCCGGGACAGGCTCTACACCTTC
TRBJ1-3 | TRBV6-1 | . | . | CASSLRGLGNTIYF | TGTGCCAGCAGTTTGAGGGGATTGGGAAACACCATATATTTT
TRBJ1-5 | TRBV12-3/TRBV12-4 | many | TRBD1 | CASSFGTGAQPQHF | TGTGCCAGCAGTTTTGGGACAGGGGCTCAGCCCCAGCATTTT
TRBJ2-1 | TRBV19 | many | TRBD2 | CASSHPLAGGHNEQFF | TGTGCCAGTAGTCATCCCCTAGCGGGAGGCCACAATGAGCAGTTCTTC
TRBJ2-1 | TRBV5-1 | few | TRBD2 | CASTETSGLYNEQFF | TGCGCCAGCACCGAAACTAGCGGGCTATACAATGAGCAGTTCTTC
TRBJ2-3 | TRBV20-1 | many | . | CSASIGGVTQYF | TGCAGTGCTAGCATTGGAGGGGTTACGCAGTATTTT
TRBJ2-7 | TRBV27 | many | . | CASSLSAGSYEQYF | TGTGCCAGCAGTCTTTCGGCAGGCTCCTACGAGCAGTACTTC
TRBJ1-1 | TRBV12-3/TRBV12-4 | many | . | CASTKGAMNTEAFF | TGTGCCAGCACCAAAGGTGCCATGAACACTGAAGCTTTCTTT
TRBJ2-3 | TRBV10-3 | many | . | CAISGGEAATSTDTQYF | TGTGCCATCAGTGGCGGGGAAGCCGCGACCAGCACAGATACGCAGTATTTT
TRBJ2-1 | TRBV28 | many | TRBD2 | CASKGLPTINEQFF | TGTGCCAGCAAGGGACTACCTACTATCAATGAGCAGTTCTTC
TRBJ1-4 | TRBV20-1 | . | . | CSALASNSGINEKLFF | TGCAGTGCTTTGGCTTCGAATTCAGGGATAAATGAAAAACTGTTTTTT
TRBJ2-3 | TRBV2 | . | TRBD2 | CASSTGLESTDTQYF | TGTGCCAGCAGTACCGGACTAGAGTCCACAGATACGCAGTATTTT
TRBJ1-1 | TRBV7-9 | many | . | CASSPPLDSYTEAFF | TGTGCCAGCAGCCCCCCTCTCGACAGTTATACTGAAGCTTTCTTT
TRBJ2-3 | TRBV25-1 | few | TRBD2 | CASAGSWGGADTQYF | TGTGCCAGCGCGGGGAGCTGGGGGGGGGCAGATACGCAGTATTTT
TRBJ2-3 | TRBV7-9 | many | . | CASSLKGVIDTQYF | TGTGCCAGCAGCTTAAAGGGGGTGATAGATACGCAGTATTTT
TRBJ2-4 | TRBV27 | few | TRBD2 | CASSPPTGKAGVWNIQYF | TGTGCCAGCAGTCCCCCGACCGGAAAGGCGGGAGTATGGAACATTCAGTACTTC
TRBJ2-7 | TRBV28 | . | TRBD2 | CASSSSTSGMMAYEQYF | TGTGCCAGCAGTTCATCTACTAGCGGGATGATGGCCTACGAGCAGTACTTC
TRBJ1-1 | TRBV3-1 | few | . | CASSQDRGKAFF | TGTGCCAGCAGCCAAGATCGGGGGAAAGCTTTCTTT
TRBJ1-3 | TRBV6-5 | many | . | CASSYSAGSNTIYF | TGTGCCAGCAGTTACTCCGCAGGGAGTAACACCATATATTTT
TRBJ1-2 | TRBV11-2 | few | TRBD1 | CASSVRTGSNYGYTF | TGTGCCAGCAGCGTCCGGACAGGGTCAAACTATGGCTACACCTTC
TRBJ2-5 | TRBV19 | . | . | CASNGQPEGGETQYF | TGTGCCAGTAACGGACAGCCGGAGGGGGGAGAGACCCAGTACTTC
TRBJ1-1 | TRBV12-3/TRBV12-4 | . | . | CASSKNPGSTEAFF | TGTGCCAGCAGCAAAAACCCAGGGAGCACTGAAGCTTTCTTT
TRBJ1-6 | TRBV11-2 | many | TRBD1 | CASSLQTGGNSPLHF | TGTGCCAGCAGCCTCCAGACAGGGGGGAATTCACCCCTCCACTTT
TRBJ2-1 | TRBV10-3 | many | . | CAISELPYNEQFF | TGTGCCATCAGTGAGTTACCCTACAATGAGCAGTTCTTC
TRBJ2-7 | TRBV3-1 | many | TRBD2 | CASSQGGGGLSYEQYF | TGTGCCAGCAGCCAGGGCGGCGGGGGACTCTCCTACGAGCAGTACTTC
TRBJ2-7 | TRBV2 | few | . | CASSEGSNYEQYF | TGTGCCAGCAGTGAAGGTTCAAACTACGAGCAGTACTTC
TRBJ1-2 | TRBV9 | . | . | CASSLRVGPYTF | TGTGCCAGCAGCCTACGTGTAGGCCCCTACACCTTC
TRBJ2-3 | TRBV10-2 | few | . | CASRRAAWDTQYF | TGCGCCAGCAGAAGGGCCGCTTGGGATACGCAGTATTTT
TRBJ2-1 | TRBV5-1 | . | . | CASSLSGQNEQSF | TGCGCCAGCAGCTTATCGGGGCAGAATGAGCAGTCCTTC
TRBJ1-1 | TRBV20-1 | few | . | CSAGRGSEAFF | TGCAGTGCTGGAAGGGGGTCTGAAGCTTTCTTT